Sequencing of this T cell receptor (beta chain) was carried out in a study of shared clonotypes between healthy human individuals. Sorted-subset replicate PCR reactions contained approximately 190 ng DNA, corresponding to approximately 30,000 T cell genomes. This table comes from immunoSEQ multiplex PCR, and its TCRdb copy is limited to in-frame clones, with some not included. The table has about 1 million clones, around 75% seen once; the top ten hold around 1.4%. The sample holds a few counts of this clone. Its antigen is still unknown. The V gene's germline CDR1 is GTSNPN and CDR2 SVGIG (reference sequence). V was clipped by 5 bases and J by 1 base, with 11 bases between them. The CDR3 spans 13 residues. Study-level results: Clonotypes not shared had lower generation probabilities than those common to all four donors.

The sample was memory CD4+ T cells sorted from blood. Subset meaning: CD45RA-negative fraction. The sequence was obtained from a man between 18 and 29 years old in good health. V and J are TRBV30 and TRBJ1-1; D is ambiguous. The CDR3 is CAWCRSTNTEAFF. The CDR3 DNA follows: TGTGCCTGGTGCCGGTCTACGAACACTGAAGCTTTCTTT.